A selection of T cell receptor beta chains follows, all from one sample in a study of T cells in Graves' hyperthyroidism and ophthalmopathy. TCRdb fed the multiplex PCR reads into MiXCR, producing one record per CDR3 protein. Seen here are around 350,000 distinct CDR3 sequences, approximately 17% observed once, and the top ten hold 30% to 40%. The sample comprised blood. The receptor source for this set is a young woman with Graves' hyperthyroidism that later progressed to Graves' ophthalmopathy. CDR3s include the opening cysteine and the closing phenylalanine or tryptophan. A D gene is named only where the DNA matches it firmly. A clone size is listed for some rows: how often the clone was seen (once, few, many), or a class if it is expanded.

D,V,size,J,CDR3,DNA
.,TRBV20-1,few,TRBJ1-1,CSARGGAHHTEAFF,TGCAGTGCTAGGGGGGGGGCGCACCACACTGAAGCTTTCTTT
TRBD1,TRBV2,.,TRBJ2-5,CASSEGQGAVETQYF,TGTGCCAGCAGTGAAGGACAGGGGGCCGTGGAGACCCAGTACTTC
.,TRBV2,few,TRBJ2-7,CASSGEGTYEQYF,TGTGCCAGCAGTGGTGAGGGGACCTACGAGCAGTACTTC
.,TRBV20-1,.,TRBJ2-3,CSANEILVRGADTQYF,TGCAGTGCTAACGAGATACTAGTTAGGGGAGCAGATACGCAGTATTTT
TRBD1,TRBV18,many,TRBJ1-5,CASSPGTGDSNQPQHF,TGTGCCAGCTCACCGGGGACAGGGGATAGCAATCAGCCCCAGCATTTT
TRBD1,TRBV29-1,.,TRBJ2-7,CSVLGDGRTGEGYEQYF,TGCAGCGTTCTTGGTGACGGGCGGACAGGGGAGGGCTACGAGCAGTACTTC
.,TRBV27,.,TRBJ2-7,CASSLWGGNTYEQYF,TGTGCCAGCAGTTTGTGGGGCGGGAATACCTACGAGCAGTACTTC
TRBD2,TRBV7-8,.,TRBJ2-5,CASSSYGTTEETQYF,TGTGCCAGCAGCTCTTACGGGACTACCGAAGAGACCCAGTACTTC
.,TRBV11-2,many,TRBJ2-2,CASSLGTTGELFF,TGTGCCAGCAGCTTGGGAACCACCGGGGAGCTGTTTTTT
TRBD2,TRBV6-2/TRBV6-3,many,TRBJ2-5,CASSLNSRLAGEGQETQYF,TGTGCCAGCAGTTTAAACAGCAGACTAGCGGGAGAGGGGCAAGAGACCCAGTACTTC
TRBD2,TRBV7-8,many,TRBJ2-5,CASRMGLAGETQYF,TGTGCCAGCAGGATGGGACTAGCGGGAGAGACCCAGTACTTC
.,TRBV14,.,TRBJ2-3,CASSPAMPVTDTQYF,TGTGCCAGCAGCCCAGCGATGCCGGTCACAGATACGCAGTATTTT
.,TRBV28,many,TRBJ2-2,CASSWALDAGELFF,TGTGCCAGCAGTTGGGCCCTGGACGCCGGGGAGCTGTTTTTT
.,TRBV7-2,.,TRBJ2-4,CASSSGLAKNIQYF,TGTGCCAGCAGCTCCGGGCTAGCCAAAAACATTCAGTACTTC
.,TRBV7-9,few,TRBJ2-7,CASSSAVNFYEQYF,TGTGCCAGCAGCTCGGCCGTGAACTTCTACGAGCAGTACTTC
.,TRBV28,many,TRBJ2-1,CASSFYGGLSYNEQFF,TGTGCCAGCAGTTTTTATGGGGGGCTATCCTACAATGAGCAGTTCTTC
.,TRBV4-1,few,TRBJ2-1,CASSEGGASYNEQFF,TGCGCCAGCAGTGAAGGGGGGGCCTCCTACAATGAGCAGTTCTTC
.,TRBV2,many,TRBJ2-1,CASRAGSGSYEQFF,TGTGCCAGCAGGGCCGGGAGTGGATCCTATGAGCAGTTCTTC
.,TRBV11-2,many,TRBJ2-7,CASSQTGGDYEQYF,TGTGCCAGCAGCCAAACAGGGGGGGACTACGAGCAGTACTTC
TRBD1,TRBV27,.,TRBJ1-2,CASSRQGADYGYTF,TGTGCCAGCAGTCGACAGGGGGCGGACTATGGCTACACCTTC
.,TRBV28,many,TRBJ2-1,CASSLGGFFGEQFF,TGTGCCAGCAGTTTAGGGGGTTTCTTCGGTGAGCAGTTCTTC
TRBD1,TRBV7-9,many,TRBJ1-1,CASSFRQGNTEAFF,TGTGCCAGCAGCTTTAGACAGGGGAACACTGAAGCTTTCTTT
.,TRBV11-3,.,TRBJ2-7,CASSFREEGSWEQYF,TGTGCCAGCAGCTTCAGGGAGGAGGGAAGTTGGGAGCAGTACTTC
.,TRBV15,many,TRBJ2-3,CATSRDLSGHADTQYF,TGTGCCACCAGCAGGGACCTATCGGGACACGCAGATACGCAGTATTTT
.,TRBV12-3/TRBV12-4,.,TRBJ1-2,CASSQLGVGYTF,TGTGCCAGCAGCCAATTGGGAGTCGGCTACACCTTC
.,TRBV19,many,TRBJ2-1,CASSPVGGNSYNEQFF,TGTGCCAGTAGTCCGGTGGGAGGAAACTCCTACAATGAGCAGTTCTTC
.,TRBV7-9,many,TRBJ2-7,CASSLPSGQGYEQYF,TGTGCCAGCAGCTTACCCAGCGGTCAGGGCTACGAGCAGTACTTC
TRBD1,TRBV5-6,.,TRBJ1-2,CASSFGTGGASYTF,TGTGCCAGCAGTTTTGGGACAGGGGGCGCGAGCTACACCTTC
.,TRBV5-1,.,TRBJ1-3,CASRPGGAGGNTIYF,TGCGCCAGCAGACCAGGTGGGGCGGGTGGAAACACCATATATTTT
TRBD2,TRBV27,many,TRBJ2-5,CASGTGGGYQETQYF,TGTGCCAGCGGGACCGGGGGGGGGTACCAAGAGACCCAGTACTTC
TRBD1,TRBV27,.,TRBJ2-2,CADLMGQGNTGELFF,TGTGCCGACCTGATGGGACAGGGGAACACCGGGGAGCTGTTTTTT
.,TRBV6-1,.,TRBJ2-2,CASRTQGTNTGELFF,TGTGCCAGCAGGACTCAGGGTACGAACACCGGGGAGCTGTTTTTT
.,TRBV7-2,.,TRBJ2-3,CASRARGSSTDTQYF,TGTGCCAGCAGGGCTCGTGGGTCTAGCACAGATACGCAGTATTTT
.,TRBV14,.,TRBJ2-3,CANSQDRLARGSTDTQYF,TGTGCCAACAGCCAAGATCGTCTAGCGAGGGGGAGCACAGATACGCAGTATTTT
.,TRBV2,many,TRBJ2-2,CASRRRTPNTGELFF,TGTGCCAGCAGGCGCAGGACACCTAACACCGGGGAGCTGTTTTTT
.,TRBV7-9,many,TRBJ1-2,CASSDLRDDTFRGYTF,TGTGCCAGCAGCGACCTCCGGGACGATACTTTCCGGGGCTACACCTTC
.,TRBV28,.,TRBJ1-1,CASSQNPKGGWNTEAFF,TGTGCCAGCAGCCAAAACCCTAAAGGGGGATGGAACACTGAAGCTTTCTTT
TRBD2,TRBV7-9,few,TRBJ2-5,CASSPGTGLAETQYF,TGTGCCAGCAGCCCCGGCACGGGACTAGCGGAGACCCAGTACTTC
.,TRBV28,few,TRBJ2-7,CASSFPGPYEQYF,TGTGCCAGCAGTTTCCCCGGACCCTACGAGCAGTACTTC
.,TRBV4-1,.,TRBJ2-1,CASSQTADSYNEQFF,TGCGCCAGCAGCCAAACAGCAGACTCCTACAATGAGCAGTTCTTC
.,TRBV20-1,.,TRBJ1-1,CSVPSPARPEAFF,TGCAGTGTCCCCTCCCCAGCCCGGCCTGAAGCTTTCTTT
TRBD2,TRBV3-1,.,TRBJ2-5,CASRFNSGRAGETQYF,TGTGCCAGCCGGTTCAATAGCGGGAGGGCCGGAGAGACCCAGTACTTC
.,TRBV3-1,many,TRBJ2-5,CASSQAGSTQETQYF,TGTGCCAGCAGCCAGGCGGGATCGACCCAAGAGACCCAGTACTTC
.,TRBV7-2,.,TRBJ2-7,CASSQAYGTYEQYF,TGTGCCAGCAGCCAAGCGTACGGAACCTACGAGCAGTACTTC
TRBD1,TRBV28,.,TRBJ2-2,CASLRDRNTGELFF,TGTGCCAGCCTGAGGGACAGAAACACCGGGGAGCTGTTTTTT
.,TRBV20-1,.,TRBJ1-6,CSTNSGGPGYNSPLHF,TGCAGTACCAATAGCGGGGGGCCCGGCTATAATTCACCCCTCCACTTT
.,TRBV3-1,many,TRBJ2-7,CASSQGPYEQYF,TGTGCCAGCAGCCAGGGCCCCTACGAGCAGTACTTC
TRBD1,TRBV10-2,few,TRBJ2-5,CASTRVPQGAPEETQYF,TGCGCCAGCACTAGAGTCCCCCAGGGGGCCCCTGAAGAGACCCAGTACTTC
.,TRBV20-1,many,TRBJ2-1,CSARVRLYNEQFF,TGCAGTGCTAGAGTACGGCTATACAATGAGCAGTTCTTC
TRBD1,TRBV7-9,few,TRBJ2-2,CASSLGSLGQGNTGELFF,TGTGCCAGCAGCTTAGGTTCCTTGGGACAGGGCAACACCGGGGAGCTGTTTTTT
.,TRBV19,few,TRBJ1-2,CASSPGLGYGYTF,TGTGCCAGTAGTCCAGGGCTCGGCTATGGCTACACCTTC
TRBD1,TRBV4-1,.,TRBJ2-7,CASSPGQGVISYEQYF,TGCGCCAGCAGCCCGGGACAGGGGGTTATATCCTACGAGCAGTACTTC
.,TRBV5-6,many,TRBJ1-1,CASSLGNRNTEAFF,TGTGCCAGCAGCTTGGGCAACAGGAACACTGAAGCTTTCTTT
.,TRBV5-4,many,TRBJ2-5,CASSPFRGNGQETQYF,TGTGCCAGCAGCCCTTTCCGGGGGAATGGCCAAGAGACCCAGTACTTC
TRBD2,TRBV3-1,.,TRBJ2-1,CASSPRTSGSREQFF,TGTGCCAGCAGCCCGAGGACTAGCGGGAGTCGGGAGCAGTTCTTC
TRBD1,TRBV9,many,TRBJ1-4,CASSPGTGGNNEKLFF,TGTGCCAGCAGTCCAGGAACAGGGGGCAATAATGAAAAACTGTTTTTT
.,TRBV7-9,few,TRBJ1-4,CASSQGVGEKLFF,TGTGCCAGCAGCCAGGGAGTTGGTGAAAAACTGTTTTTT
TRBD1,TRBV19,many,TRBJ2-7,CASSERQGVSYEQYF,TGTGCCAGTAGTGAACGACAGGGGGTTTCCTACGAGCAGTACTTC
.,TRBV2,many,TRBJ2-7,CASSDTRSSYEQYF,TGTGCCAGCAGTGACACCCGGAGCTCCTACGAGCAGTACTTC